The 19 T cell receptor beta chains below were found in one sample sequenced in a study of blood T cell repertoires in COVID-19. Sequenced by immunoSEQ multiplex PCR; TCRdb stores in-frame clones only, minus some. The sample carries more than 200,000 clones, around 84% recorded once. The material sequenced was peripheral blood. These receptors all come from a man aged 50 or older with COVID-19, enrolled during active disease.

V gene TRBV7-9 combines with J gene TRBJ2-2; the match to TRBD2 covers 9 bases. The germline V gene has CDR1 SEHNR and CDR2 FQNEAQ (reference sequence). CDR3 length equals 17 residues. Trimming removed 0 bases from V and 4 bases from J; junction bases left unmatched: 6. CDR3 region: CASSLALLAGSTGELFF. CDR3 bases: TGTGCCAGCAGCTTAGCGTTGCTAGCGGGGAGCACCGGGGAGCTGTTTTTT.

This chain links TRBV7-9 with TRBJ2-7; D perhaps matches TRBD2 (7 bases). The CDR3 has 15 amino acids. Looked up from germline, CDR1 is SEHNR and CDR2 is FQNEAQ (reference sequence). V lost 1 base to trimming and J lost 6 bases, with 16 bases between them. CDR3 amino acids: CASSLEWGGGSEQYF. For the CDR3, the DNA is TGTGCCAGCAGCTTAGAGTGGGGGGGCGGATCCGAGCAGTACTTC.

The genes are TRBV19 and TRBJ2-3; TRBD1 matches 10 bases. There are 14 residues in the CDR3. Trimming took 5 bases from V and 6 from J; bases not matched to a gene: 5. Germline V gene lookup returns CDR1 LNHDA and CDR2 SQIVND (reference sequence). CDR3 in DNA: TGTGCCAGTAGTCCGGGACAGGGGCACGATACGCAGTATTTT. Translated: CASSPGQGHDTQYF. Drawing the rest from reference TRBV19 and TRBJ2-3, the complete variable domain is DGGITQSPKYLFRKEGQNVTLSCEQNLNHDAMYWYRQDPGQGLRLIYYSQIVNDFQKGDIAEGYSVSREKKESFPLTVTSAQKNPTAFYLCASSPGQGHDTQYFGPGTRLTVL.

The chain recombines TRBV7-9 with TRBJ2-3; the match to TRBD2 covers 8 bases. V lost 5 bases to trimming and J lost 5 bases; unmatched junction nucleotides: 9. There are 15 residues in the CDR3. Germline values: CDR1 SEHNR, CDR2 FQNEAQ (reference sequence). The CDR3 here is CASSPSGGLGDTQYF. The CDR3 DNA reads TGTGCCAGCAGCCCCTCGGGGGGGCTTGGAGATACGCAGTATTTT.

The chain has TRBV5-1 and TRBJ2-5, with TRBD2 matching 11 bases. V lost 4 bases to trimming and J lost 4 bases; unmatched junction nucleotides: 3. This CDR3 contains 14 residues. Germline-derived CDR1 and CDR2 are SGHRS and YFSETQ. This chain's CDR3 is CASSPTSGGETQYF. The CDR3 nucleotides read TGCGCCAGCAGCCCCACTAGCGGGGGAGAGACCCAGTACTTC.

This clone has only a few counts. CDR3 sequence reads: CASSQRHGGGYGYTF. In DNA form, the CDR3 reads TGTGCCAGCAGCCAAAGACACGGGGGAGGCTATGGCTACACCTTC. The V and J genes are TRBV3-1 (or the pseudogene TRBV3-2) and TRBJ1-2; perhaps TRBD1 as D (5 bases). Germline CDR1 and CDR2: LGHDT and YNNKEL (reference sequence). Trimming took 2 bases from V and 4 from J, leaving 14 bases between them. The CDR3 is 15 amino acids.

The V and J genes are TRBV3-1 (or the pseudogene TRBV3-2) and TRBJ1-2; no firm D call. Trimming shortened V by 1 base and J by 8 bases, and 14 bases separated the two germline ends. The germline V gene encodes CDR1 LGHDT and CDR2 YNNKEL (reference sequence). This CDR3 contains 14 residues. CDR3 protein: CASSQGTTTGGYTF. CDR3 bases: TGTGCCAGCAGCCAAGGTACAACTACCGGGGGCTACACCTTC.

This clone has just one count. V is TRBV6-6 and J is TRBJ2-1; 9 bases fit TRBD2. The CDR3 spans 15 residues. Germline V CDR1 and CDR2: MNHNY, SVGAGI (reference sequence). J gave up 1 base and V 6 bases, and 4 bases lay outside the gene matches. CDR3 residues: CASRPLAGSYNEQFF. The CDR3 nucleotides are TGTGCCAGCAGGCCCCTAGCGGGATCCTACAATGAGCAGTTCTTC.

In its sample, this clone was seen once. The chain couples TRBV19 to TRBJ1-2; no firm D call. V dropped 6 bases and J dropped 7 bases, with 12 bases sitting between them. The CDR3 covers 12 residues. Germline CDR1 LNHDA, CDR2 SQIVND (reference sequence). In DNA form, the CDR3 reads TGTGCCAGTAGCTCCTCTGGGAGTGGCTACACCTTC. Translating gives CASSSSGSGYTF.

The gene calls are TRBV5-4 and TRBJ2-3, with 11 bases aligning to TRBD2. Per germline, CDR1 SGHNT and CDR2 YYREEE (reference sequence). V lost 6 bases, J lost 3 bases, and 9 bases stayed unmatched. There are 16 residues in the CDR3. CDR3 sequence (DNA): TGTGCCAGCAACGCAAAGGGACTAGCGGAGACAGATACGCAGTATTTT. Its translation is CASNAKGLAETDTQYF.

This clone is a singleton in its sample. The J gene is TRBJ2-7, the V gene TRBV2; no clear D gene. Germline lookup yields CDR1 SNHLY and CDR2 FYNNEI. V lost 1 base to trimming and J lost 0 bases, with 7 bases between them. The CDR3 has 14 amino acids. The CDR3 nucleotides read TGTGCCAGCAGTGAAGTCGGTTTCTCCTACGAGCAGTACTTC. It is translated as CASSEVGFSYEQYF.

The chain employs TRBV28 and TRBJ1-5; the match to TRBD1 covers 7 bases. CDR1 is MDHEN and CDR2 is SYDVKM in the germline V gene. V dropped 7 bases and J dropped 6; count of bases not matched to a gene: 9. CDR3 length equals 14 residues. CDR3 coding DNA: TGTGCCAGCACCAAAATACAGGGGTCTCAGCCCCAGCATTTT. It codes for CASTKIQGSQPQHF.

The J gene is TRBJ1-6, the V gene TRBV7-2; D not resolved. The CDR3 totals 16 residues. Trimming took 2 bases from V and 0 from J, leaving 8 bases between them. Germline V CDR1 and CDR2: SGHTA, FQGNSA. CDR3 sequence: CASSLSESSYNSPLHF. Written as DNA, the CDR3 is TGTGCCAGCAGCTTATCCGAGAGCTCCTATAATTCACCCCTCCACTTT. The full variable domain, its missing parts supplied by reference TRBV7-2 and TRBJ1-6, is GAGVSQSPSNKVTEKGKDVELRCDPISGHTALYWYRQSLGQGLEFLIYFQGNSAPDKSGLPSDRFSAERTGGSVSTLTIQRTQQEDSAVYLCASSLSESSYNSPLHFGNGTRLTVT.

V gene TRBV4-2 combines with J gene TRBJ1-3; weak D call: TRBD1 (5 bases). The CDR3 has 16 residues. V lost 2 bases, J lost 8 bases, and 19 bases lay in between. CDR1 and CDR2 (germline): LGHNA, YNFKEQ. CDR3 residues: CASSQNTGTVGDTIYF. Here the CDR3 DNA reads TGTGCCAGCAGCCAAAATACAGGTACCGTCGGAGACACCATATATTTT.

This rearrangement joins TRBV2 to TRBJ2-5, with TRBD1 identical over 9 bases. The trim removed 7 bases at V and 4 bases at J, leaving 16 bases unmatched. Germline CDR1 SNHLY, CDR2 FYNNEI. The CDR3 totals 17 residues. The CDR3 DNA reads TGTGCCAGCAAACAAACTACAGGGGGCGTTTCGGGAGAGACCCAGTACTTC. Protein: CASKQTTGGVSGETQYF.

The chain combines TRBV18 with TRBJ2-1, with 8 bases matching TRBD1. V was pared by 3 bases and J by 6 bases, with 10 bases of the junction left unmatched. The CDR3 has 16 residues. Germline loops: CDR1 KGHSH, CDR2 LQKENI. CDR3 in DNA: TGTGCCAGCTCACCGGAGAGGGACAGGCAGGGCAATGAGCAGTTCTTC. Protein: CASSPERDRQGNEQFF.

The chain is built from TRBV23-1 and TRBJ2-7; possibly TRBD1 for D (7 bases). TRBV23-1 belongs to the ORF category, with a function that is uncertain. V was clipped by 2 bases and J by 7 bases, with 18 bases between them. CDR3 length: 15 residues. This CDR3 is CASSQPRDQGGEQYF. The CDR3 coding sequence is TGCGCCAGCAGTCAACCGCGGGATCAGGGGGGAGAGCAGTACTTC.

The chain links TRBV7-6 to TRBJ2-7; a possible D gene is TRBD1 (7 bases). The CDR3 spans 15 residues. Per the germline V gene, CDR1 is SGHVS and CDR2 is FNYEAQ. V was trimmed by 1 base and J by 1 base, leaving 11 bases between them. CDR3 in amino acids: CASSLGPGGSYEQYF. CDR3 sequence (DNA): TGTGCCAGCAGCTTAGGCCCAGGGGGGTCCTACGAGCAGTACTTC.

A word on this clone: The junction departs from germline at one end; a sequencing error may be responsible. This sequence joins TRBV20-1 and TRBJ1-2, with D perhaps TRBD1 (5 bases). CDR3 length: 8 amino acids. Germline V gene sequence: CDR1 DFQATT, CDR2 SNEGSKA (reference sequence). The CDR3 coding sequence is TGCAGTGCTCGGGGGGATGGATGG. Protein: CSARGDGW.